One TCR beta chain is described in this entry. The time point was: sample taken at primary tumor resection. These data originate in a study of spatial heterogeneity in lung cancer. With 8 bases clipped from V and 5 bases from J, the junction kept 7 bases outside the gene matches. The length of the CDR3 is 15 residues. Germline values: CDR1 SGHAT, CDR2 FQNNGV. MiXCR was run by TCRdb on the 5' RACE reads, yielding one entry per CDR3 protein. The sample lists roughly 39,000 distinct CDR3 sequences, 7.5% occurring once. The material was PBMCs, obtained at surgery. This chain links TRBV11-2 with TRBJ2-1; 12 bases are shared with TRBD2. The TCR sequence derives from a male donor with early-stage non-small cell lung cancer. The CDR3 DNA sequence: TGTGCCAGCGCCGTGACTAGCGGGGGAGACAATGAGCAGTTCTTC. It yields the protein CASAVTSGGDNEQFF.